This T cell receptor beta chain appears in the sequencing data of a study of OX40 agonist ivuxolimab in advanced cancers. Study-level background: People in dose escalation had one of these cancers: hepatocellular carcinoma, melanoma, renal cell or head and neck cancer.

Assay: immunoSEQ multiplex PCR; the TCRdb copy retains only in-frame clones and omits some. The sample contains roughly 28,000 clones, 87% of which appear only once. Concerning this clone itself: Its antigen is unknown.

The CDR3 spans 14 residues. CDR1 SQVTM and CDR2 ANQGSEA come from the germline V gene. V shed 6 bases, J shed 2 bases, and the junction held 7 bases outside the gene matches. Findings and caveats of the study: At doses 0.1 to 3.0 mg/kg, CD4+ and CD8+ clones expanded.

The chain combines TRBV29-1 with TRBJ2-7, with 10 bases identical to TRBD1. The sample here was CD4+ or CD8+ T cells sorted from blood, taken in a trial of the OX40 agonist ivuxolimab. The source of this sequence is an adult with an advanced solid tumor such as melanoma, head and neck, liver or kidney cancer. The CDR3 sequence: CSVLGTGEPYEQYF. CDR3 coding DNA: TGCAGCGTCCTCGGGACAGGGGAACCCTACGAGCAGTACTTC.